The present T cell receptor beta chain was sequenced within a study of CD4+ T cells in melanoma. General observations from the study: CD8+ T cell, macrophage and B cell function reportedly correlated with neoantigen-specific CD4+ T cells.

This clone was detected only once. Its antigen is still unknown. CDR1 is LNHDA, CDR2 SQIVND, per germline (reference sequence). The CDR3 extends over 14 amino acids. With 3 bases removed from V and 2 bases from J, the gap between germline ends came to 8 bases. Sequenced by immunoSEQ multiplex PCR; TCRdb stores in-frame clones only, minus some. Of fewer than 150,000 clones in the sample, 80% to 95% were seen once. The chain joins TRBV19 to TRBJ1-5; maybe TRBD1 (5 bases). This sequence originates from a human donor with melanoma. The CDR3 nucleotides are TGTGCCAGTAGTATTTCGACAGGCAATCAGCCCCAGCATTTT. It specifies CASSISTGNQPQHF.